This T cell receptor beta chain was sequenced in a study of blood T cells in healthy people across ages. Study-wide findings and caveats: It was the long-lived donors that had more naive CD4+ cells and higher diversity than aged donors. Calculation of diversity from one million T cells yielded estimates considered to be underestimates.

With respect to this clonotype: Its specificity is unknown.

Alongside a J-beta primer mix, a sample-barcoded 5' primer served in a second PCR lasting 7 to 11 cycles. Each of the cDNA molecules was tagged by a template-switch adaptor with 12 random nucleotides. TCRdb re-called the 5' RACE reads through MiXCR, storing one row per CDR3 protein. The sample has some 900,000 distinct CDR3 sequences; 40% to 60% are singletons. The sequence was obtained from a man aged 25-40 years in good health. The specimen sequenced was blood.

The CDR3 loop is CSARGQTGYTQYF. CDR3 coding DNA: TGCAGTGCTAGAGGTCAGACCGGGTATACGCAGTATTTT. V is TRBV20-1 and J is TRBJ2-3, with no clear D. This CDR3 has 13 residues. Trimming cost V 1 base and J 7 bases, with 12 bases left between them. Germline V gene data show CDR1 as DFQATT and CDR2 as SNEGSKA (reference sequence).